This T cell receptor (beta chain) is drawn from a study of shared clonotypes between healthy human individuals. General study findings and limits: Richness estimates generally favored naive over memory subsets. Sampling was confined to blood; repertoires within tissues likely differ. Generation probabilities of non-shared clonotypes were lower (relative to those shared by all four donors). The represented genetic and exposure-history diversity was limited by the small number of donors.

Details on this clone: Its antigen is as yet unknown. Other DNA sequences of this sample code for an identical CDR3.

Germline V lookup: CDR1 SGDLS, CDR2 YYNGEE. Trimming shortened V by 0 bases and J by 2 bases, and 12 bases separated the two germline ends. The CDR3 is 15 amino acids. Here immunoSEQ multiplex PCR was the method, and the copy in TCRdb shows in-frame clones only, minus some. The data show roughly 700,000 clones, about nine tenths seen once. The genes are TRBV9 and TRBJ2-7; TRBD2 is a possible D gene (6 bases). The TCR sequence derives from a man aged 18 to 29 in good health. Some clones in this sample may be carry-over from other donors' samples. Sequencing was performed on memory CD8+ T cells from PBMCs. Subset specified: CD45RO+ cells pooled with CCR7-negative TemRA cells. The CDR3 protein is CASSVGDSGAYEQYF. For the CDR3, the DNA is TGTGCCAGCAGCGTAGGTGATAGCGGAGCCTACGAGCAGTACTTC.